The 12 T cell receptor beta chains in this list originate from one sample, sequenced in a study of a mutant IDH1 vaccine in newly diagnosed glioma. Documented time point: week 35, safety follow-up. Doses consisted of 300 ug of mutant IDH1 20-mer peptide each, paired with topical imiquimod. Which antigens these TCRs recognize remains unknown. The method was immunoSEQ multiplex PCR; TCRdb's version includes in-frame clones alone and lacks a portion of them. The sample shows roughly 50,000 clones, roughly 84% of them seen only once. The sequenced sample was PBMCs, obtained from a glioma patient whose treatment included an IDH1 peptide vaccine. These receptors were obtained from a woman under 30 with glioma.

The rearrangement links TRBV7-6 to TRBJ1-4, with 7 bases aligning to TRBD1. CDR1 is SGHVS and CDR2 is FNYEAQ in the germline V gene. V lost 5 bases and J lost 7; bases outside the gene matches: 22. The CDR3 consists of 19 residues. For the CDR3, the DNA is TGTGCCAGCAGCCCCTTTGACAGGGAATTAATAGTGGGCTTTGAAAAACTGTTTTTT. It yields the protein CASSPFDRELIVGFEKLFF. The variable domain in full, with the rest retrieved from reference TRBV7-6 and TRBJ1-4, is GAGVSQSPRYKVTKRGQDVALRCDPISGHVSLYWYRQALGQGPEFLTYFNYEAQQDKSGLPNDRFSAERPEGSISTLTIQRTEQRDSAMYRCASSPFDRELIVGFEKLFFGSGTQLSVL.

The J gene is TRBJ2-2, the V gene TRBV7-2, with 9 positions matching TRBD2. CDR1 SGHTA and CDR2 FQGNSA come from the germline V gene. V shed 1 base and J 7 bases; nucleotides not matched to a gene: 10. The CDR3 is 17 amino acids. This CDR3 reads CASSLVTAGGQGGELFF. CDR3 DNA: TGTGCCAGCAGCTTAGTAACTGCGGGGGGGCAGGGCGGGGAGCTGTTTTTT.

This sequence joins TRBV10-3 and TRBJ2-7; 13 bases line up with TRBD2. J gave up 0 bases and V 10 bases, and 3 bases lay outside the gene matches. Looked up from germline, CDR1 is ENHRY and CDR2 is SYGVKD. This CDR3 has 14 residues. CDR3 bases: TGTGCCACTCGGACTAGCGGGGGCTCCTACGAGCAGTACTTC. It yields the protein CATRTSGGSYEQYF.

This clone was recorded a few times. This sequence joins TRBV7-9 and TRBJ2-7; the match to TRBD2 covers 8 bases. There are 14 residues in the CDR3. V dropped 5 bases and J dropped 1; count of bases not matched to a gene: 4. CDR1 is SEHNR, CDR2 FQNEAQ, per germline (reference sequence). The CDR3 region is CASSQAGASYEQYF. CDR3 nucleotides: TGTGCCAGCAGCCAAGCGGGGGCATCCTACGAGCAGTACTTC.

This rearrangement joins TRBV5-1 to TRBJ1-5; D not certain. Trimming took 0 bases from V and 1 from J, leaving 8 bases between them. The CDR3 runs 15 residues. CDR1 is SGHRS, CDR2 YFSETQ, per germline. This CDR3 is CASSLGVGSNQPQHF. The CDR3 DNA is TGCGCCAGCAGCTTGGGGGTTGGGAGCAATCAGCCCCAGCATTTT.

This clone has just one count. This chain uses TRBV7-8 with TRBJ2-7; D possibly corresponds to TRBD1 (5 bases). The CDR3 contains 14 residues. V lost 5 bases and J lost 2, with 13 bases in between. Germline V gene lookup returns CDR1 SGHVS and CDR2 FQNEAQ. The CDR3 loop reads CASSPVGPPYEQYF. CDR3 DNA: TGTGCCAGCAGCCCCGTGGGGCCCCCCTACGAGCAGTACTTC.

CDR3 sequence reads: CASRGIQGFGYYGYTF. CDR3 DNA sequence: TGTGCCAGCAGGGGGATCCAGGGGTTTGGCTACTATGGCTACACCTTC. The chain has TRBV25-1 and TRBJ1-2, with D perhaps TRBD1 (6 bases). Trimming took 6 bases from V and 3 from J, leaving 20 bases between them. The CDR3 is made up of 16 amino acids. Germline V gene lookup returns CDR1 MGHDK and CDR2 SYGVNS.

This chain uses TRBV5-1 with TRBJ2-1, with a possible D match to TRBD2 (6 bases). Germline CDR1 reads SGHRS; CDR2 reads YFSETQ. The CDR3 is 15 residues long. Trimming cost V 3 bases and J 8 bases, with 18 bases left between them. The CDR3 DNA sequence: TGCGCCAGCAGCTGGGACCCTACTAGCCCCCATGAGCAGTTCTTC. It specifies CASSWDPTSPHEQFF.

The rearrangement links TRBV5-1 to TRBJ1-1, with D possibly TRBD1 on 5 matching bases. Germline V gene lookup returns CDR1 SGHRS and CDR2 YFSETQ. Trimming took off 0 bases at V and 5 bases at J, with 14 bases between the two ends. The CDR3 spans 15 residues. CDR3 coding DNA: TGCGCCAGCAGCTTGGAGGGGTTTAGAGGAACTGAAGCTTTCTTT. Translated, it gives CASSLEGFRGTEAFF.

This chain joins TRBV5-4 and TRBJ2-7; a possible D gene is TRBD1 (5 bases). V was clipped by 2 bases and J by 5 bases, with 17 bases between them. CDR3 length: 15 residues. CDR1 SGHNT and CDR2 YYREEE come from the germline V gene (reference sequence). CDR3 sequence: CASSFTTGPSNEQYF. The CDR3 DNA follows: TGTGCCAGCAGCTTTACAACAGGACCGAGTAACGAGCAGTACTTC.

The chain employs TRBV19 and TRBJ1-3; D ambiguous. Germline loops: CDR1 LNHDA, CDR2 SQIVND (reference sequence). Between the trimmed V and J ends, which lost 8 bases and 1 base, there was a span of 12 bases. The CDR3 spans 14 residues. As DNA, the CDR3 is TGTGCCAGTCAGATCGGACCTTCTGGAAACACCATATATTTT. Translation gives CASQIGPSGNTIYF.

The J gene is TRBJ1-1, the V gene TRBV2; D perhaps matches TRBD1 (6 bases). Trimming shortened V by 9 bases and J by 1 base, and 12 bases separated the two germline ends. The CDR3 has 13 amino acids. Germline CDR1 SNHLY, CDR2 FYNNEI. CDR3 nucleotide sequence: TGTGCCAGATCTTTAGGGGGGAACACTGAAGCTTTCTTT. It specifies CARSLGGNTEAFF.